This T cell receptor (beta chain) was observed in a study of blood T cell repertoires in COVID-19. Per germline, CDR1 KGHSH and CDR2 LQKENI. After removal of 1 base from V and 9 bases from J, the junction contained 13 bases not matched to a gene. CDR3 length: 17 amino acids. Measured with immunoSEQ multiplex PCR; TCRdb has only the in-frame clones, and not every one. The sample shows around 80,000 clones, more than 65% of them seen only once. Sequencing used peripheral blood. The clonotype comes from a man older than 75 with acute or convalescent COVID-19. V and J are TRBV18 and TRBJ2-1, with 9 bases that match TRBD2. CDR3 sequence reads: CASSPLLGGGAVPEQFF. DNA of the CDR3: TGTGCCAGCTCACCACTTTTAGGCGGGGGGGCCGTTCCTGAGCAGTTCTTC. The full variable domain, rest sourced from reference TRBV18 and TRBJ2-1, is NAGVMQNPRHLVRRRGQEARLRCSPMKGHSHVYWYRQLPEEGLKFMVYLQKENIIDESGMPKERFSAEFPKEGPSILRIQQVVRGDSAAYFCASSPLLGGGAVPEQFFGPGTRLTVL.